The subject of this entry is one T cell receptor beta chain. Its target is unknown. CDR1 and CDR2 (germline): MNHEY, SMNVEV (reference sequence). V was trimmed by 2 bases and J by 3 bases, leaving 4 bases between them. This CDR3 is built from 13 residues. The data were taken from a study of early T cells in non-severe SARS-CoV-2 infection. Study in general: The authors sequenced bulk RNA from unsorted whole blood, leaving chains unpaired. Study-wide results and caveats: The matching step, a VDJdb search, favored anti-spike CD8 responses and missed private and CD4 specificities.

Attachment of unique molecular identifiers was made to individual cDNA molecules. TCRdb reanalysed the 5' RACE reads using MiXCR and keeps one entry per CDR3 protein. The sample comprises 75,000 to 90,000 distinct CDR3 sequences, roughly 13% of which are singletons, and around 1.1% rests with the top ten. The sequenced sample consisted of whole blood. The origin of this receptor is an adult who was a healthcare worker with PCR-confirmed SARS-CoV-2 infection or an uninfected control (not recorded which). The V gene is TRBV27, the J gene TRBJ2-2, with unresolved D. The DNA of the CDR3 is TGTGCCAGCAGTTTAATGGACACCGGGGAGCTGTTTTTT. Translation gives CASSLMDTGELFF.